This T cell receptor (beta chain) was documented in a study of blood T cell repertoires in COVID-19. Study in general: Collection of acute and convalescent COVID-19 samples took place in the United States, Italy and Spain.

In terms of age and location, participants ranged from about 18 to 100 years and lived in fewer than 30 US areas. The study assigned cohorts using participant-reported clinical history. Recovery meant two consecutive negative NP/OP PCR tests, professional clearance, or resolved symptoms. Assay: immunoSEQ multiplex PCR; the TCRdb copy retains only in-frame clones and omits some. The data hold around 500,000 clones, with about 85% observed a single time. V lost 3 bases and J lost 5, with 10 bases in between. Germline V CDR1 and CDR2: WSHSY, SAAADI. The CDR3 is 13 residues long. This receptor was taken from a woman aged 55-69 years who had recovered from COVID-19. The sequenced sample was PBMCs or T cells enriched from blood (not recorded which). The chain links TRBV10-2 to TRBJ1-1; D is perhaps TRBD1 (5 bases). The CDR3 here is CASSDGRVTEAFF. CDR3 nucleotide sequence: TGCGCCAGCAGTGATGGCAGGGTGACTGAAGCTTTCTTT.